Shown below are 26 T cell receptor beta chains from a single sample sequenced in a study of siplizumab effects on memory and regulatory T cells. Measured with immunoSEQ multiplex PCR; TCRdb has only the in-frame clones, and not every one. This sample has approximately 70,000 clones, with 91% found just once. Sequencing was done on a sample of CD8+ T cells sorted from blood. These receptors originate from a human donor in good health.

The chain combines TRBV5-6 with TRBJ2-2, with a weak D call TRBD1 (6 bases). V lost 5 bases and J lost 0, with 8 bases in between. CDR1 and CDR2 (germline): SGHDT, YYEEEE. CDR3 size: 14 residues. The CDR3 DNA reads TGTGCCAGCAGTTACAGGGCGAACACCGGGGAGCTGTTTTTT. Amino acids: CASSYRANTGELFF.

The genes are TRBV5-6 and TRBJ2-7; TRBD2 agrees at 9 bases. This CDR3 comprises 14 residues. J lost 3 bases, V lost 0 bases, and 1 base had no gene match. CDR1 is SGHDT and CDR2 is YYEEEE in the germline V gene. The CDR3 coding sequence is TGTGCCAGCAGCTTGGGACTAGCGGTCTACGAGCAGTACTTC. It translates to CASSLGLAVYEQYF. The full variable domain, in which reference TRBV5-6 and TRBJ2-7 provide the parts outside the CDR3, is DAGVTQSPTHLIKTRGQQVTLRCSPKSGHDTVSWYQQALGQGPQFIFQYYEEEERQRGNFPDRFSGHQFPNYSSELNVNALLLGDSALYLCASSLGLAVYEQYFGPGTRLTVT.

V usage is TRBV4-1 and J usage is TRBJ2-7, with TRBD1 matching 10 bases. Germline assignment: CDR1 MGHRA and CDR2 YSYEKL. The CDR3 spans 13 residues. J lost 5 bases, V lost 8 bases, and 6 bases had no gene match. Here the CDR3 reads CASRGTGADEQYF. The DNA of the CDR3 is TGCGCCAGCCGGGGGACAGGGGCCGACGAGCAGTACTTC.

The chain uses TRBV12-5 and TRBJ2-1; 8 bases align to TRBD2. Germline trimming cut 1 base from V and 4 bases from J; bases unmatched to any gene: 6. The CDR3 extends over 16 amino acids. In germline, CDR1 is LGHNT, CDR2 FRNRAP. The CDR3 here is CASGLATAGAYNEQFF. The CDR3 coding sequence is TGTGCTAGTGGTTTGGCGACAGCGGGGGCGTACAATGAGCAGTTCTTC.

This chain links TRBV5-1 with TRBJ1-1; D may be TRBD1 (6 bases). CDR1 and CDR2 (germline): SGHRS, YFSETQ. The CDR3 has 16 amino acids. V was cut by 0 bases and J by 4 bases, with 16 bases left in between. Here the CDR3 reads CASSLEANGGGTEAFF. DNA for the CDR3: TGCGCCAGCAGCTTGGAGGCCAATGGGGGCGGCACTGAAGCTTTCTTT.

The rearrangement uses TRBV6-5 and TRBJ1-6; D call uncertain. The V end was cut by 5 bases, the J end by 12 bases, with 20 bases between. CDR1 and CDR2 (germline): MNHEY, SVGAGI. The CDR3 is made up of 15 amino acids. The CDR3 protein is CASSSGWGALKPLHF. CDR3 bases: TGTGCCAGCAGTAGCGGATGGGGAGCACTGAAACCCCTCCACTTT.

The chain has TRBV6-5 and TRBJ2-1; tentative D call: TRBD2 (6 bases). The CDR3 length is 14 residues. In germline, CDR1 is MNHEY, CDR2 SVGAGI. Trimming left V 2 bases short and J 8 bases short, with 13 bases between. The CDR3 protein is CASSYGASVDEQFF. The CDR3 region has the DNA TGTGCCAGCAGTTACGGAGCTAGCGTGGATGAGCAGTTCTTC.

The chain links TRBV5-1 to TRBJ2-1; D is uncertain. CDR3 length: 11 residues. Deletions cut 4 bases from V and 7 bases from J, with 6 bases between. CDR1 is SGHRS and CDR2 is YFSETQ in the germline V gene. The CDR3 DNA reads as TGCGCCAGCAGCCAAGGGAATGAGCAGTTCTTC. Translating it yields CASSQGNEQFF.

The chain recombines TRBV21-1 with TRBJ2-7; whether TRBD1, the table's D call, matches the DNA was not checked. TRBV21-1 is a documented pseudogene. The CDR3 has 17 residues. CDR3: CASSKVWWQVYSYEQYF. For the CDR3, the DNA is TGTGCCAGCAGCAAAGTTTGGTGGCAGGTGTACTCCTACGAGCAGTACTTC.

The J gene is TRBJ2-3, the V gene TRBV10-3, with D hard to call. Looked up from germline, CDR1 is ENHRY and CDR2 is SYGVKD. The CDR3 extends over 14 amino acids. V was shortened by 5 bases and J by 0 bases, with 9 bases between the two germline ends. CDR3 protein: CAISTPYSTDTQYF. The CDR3 DNA reads TGTGCCATCAGTACCCCCTACAGCACAGATACGCAGTATTTT.

The V call is TRBV7-9, the J call TRBJ2-1; possibly TRBD2 for D (6 bases). V lost 5 bases, J lost 0 bases, and 11 bases lay in between. The germline V gene encodes CDR1 SEHNR and CDR2 FQNEAQ (reference sequence). CDR3 size: 15 residues. In nucleotides, the CDR3 is TGTGCCAGCAGCGCCGCGGGGAGCTCCTACAATGAGCAGTTCTTC. Protein: CASSAAGSSYNEQFF.

The chain joins TRBV7-9 to TRBJ2-7; 10 nucleotides agree with TRBD2. The CDR3 contains 16 residues. V shed 6 bases, J shed 3 bases, and the junction held 11 bases outside the gene matches. Germline CDR1 and CDR2: SEHNR and FQNEAQ (reference sequence). Written as DNA, the CDR3 is TGTGCCAGCAGTTTTTCCCGGACTAGCGGAGACTACGAGCAGTACTTC. Protein: CASSFSRTSGDYEQYF.

The chain employs TRBV5-4 and TRBJ2-7, with a weak D call TRBD2 (6 bases). This CDR3 is built from 14 residues. The ends were cut back, 1 base at V and 7 bases at J, with 15 bases in the middle. Germline CDR1 and CDR2: SGHNT and YYREEE (reference sequence). CDR3 protein: CASSLPPGGGEQYF. The CDR3 DNA is TGTGCCAGCAGCTTGCCGCCCGGGGGTGGTGAGCAGTACTTC. Based on the CDR3 plus reference TRBV5-4 and TRBJ2-7, the full variable domain is ETGVTQSPTHLIKTRGQQVTLRCSSQSGHNTVSWYQQALGQGPQFIFQYYREEENGRGNFPPRFSGLQFPNYSSELNVNALELDDSALYLCASSLPPGGGEQYFGPGTRLTVT.

The chain has TRBV12-5 and TRBJ2-7; no clear D gene. There are 15 residues in the CDR3. Germline V CDR1 and CDR2: LGHNT, FRNRAP. V was shortened by 5 bases and J by 7 bases, with 21 bases between the two germline ends. Written as DNA, the CDR3 is TGTGCTAGTGGTCACCGAGAAAGTTCCCCGGAGGAGCAGTACTTC. Its protein product is CASGHRESSPEEQYF.

This clone is medium-sized in the sample. The chain is built from TRBV5-6 and TRBJ1-3; D call uncertain. Per germline, CDR1 SGHDT and CDR2 YYEEEE. V lost 0 bases to trimming and J lost 0 bases, with 10 bases between them. The CDR3 is made up of 16 amino acids. The CDR3 coding sequence is TGTGCCAGCAGCTTGGTCGGGCAGCTCTCTGGAAACACCATATATTTT. The encoded protein is CASSLVGQLSGNTIYF. The full variable domain, its missing parts supplied by reference TRBV5-6 and TRBJ1-3, is DAGVTQSPTHLIKTRGQQVTLRCSPKSGHDTVSWYQQALGQGPQFIFQYYEEEERQRGNFPDRFSGHQFPNYSSELNVNALLLGDSALYLCASSLVGQLSGNTIYFGEGSWLTVV.

This clone was seen only once. The V and J genes are TRBV4-1 and TRBJ2-7; D is ambiguous. The V and J ends lost 1 base and 2 bases respectively, with 12 bases between them. CDR3 length: 15 residues. Germline assignment: CDR1 MGHRA and CDR2 YSYEKL. CDR3 nucleotide sequence: TGCGCCAGCAGCCAAGCCCCTACTCGACCCTACGAGCAGTACTTC. Protein: CASSQAPTRPYEQYF.

The chain combines TRBV10-3 with TRBJ2-7; TRBD2 matches 9 bases. Per the germline V gene, CDR1 is ENHRY and CDR2 is SYGVKD. The junction had 3 bases not matched to a gene; V was cut back by 0 bases and J by 0 bases. There are 16 residues in the CDR3. DNA for the CDR3: TGTGCCATCAGTGAGTCGAGGACTAGCGTCTCCTACGAGCAGTACTTC. Amino acid sequence: CAISESRTSVSYEQYF.

The V call is TRBV4-1, the J call TRBJ1-1, with a possible D match to TRBD1 (6 bases). The CDR3 length is 15 residues. CDR1 is MGHRA and CDR2 is YSYEKL in the germline V gene. V was pared by 3 bases and J by 1 base, with 12 bases between. For the CDR3, the DNA is TGCGCCAGCAGCCACTCCTTGACAGGGAACACTGAAGCTTTCTTT. Encoded protein: CASSHSLTGNTEAFF.

The J gene is TRBJ2-2, the V gene TRBV6-1, with D perhaps TRBD1 (5 bases). From germline, CDR1 is MNHNS and CDR2 SASEGT. Trimming took off 4 bases at V and 4 bases at J, with 10 bases between the two ends. CDR3 length: 14 residues. The CDR3 nucleotides read TGTGCCAGCAGTGGGTGGGGCCCCACCGGGGAGCTGTTTTTT. It specifies CASSGWGPTGELFF.

The V gene is TRBV28, the J gene TRBJ2-1; D gene unclear. This CDR3 has 15 amino acids. Trimming stripped 3 bases from V and 5 bases from J, with 14 bases between. Germline lookup yields CDR1 MDHEN and CDR2 SYDVKM. CDR3 DNA sequence: TGTGCCAGCAGTTTGGTGCTCCGTCAAGACAATGAGCAGTTCTTC. This sequence encodes CASSLVLRQDNEQFF.

V usage is TRBV6-5 and J usage is TRBJ1-5, with D possibly TRBD1 on 5 matching bases. Germline V gives CDR1 MNHEY, CDR2 SVGAGI. Trimming pared 2 bases from V and 7 bases from J, leaving 12 bases between. The length of the CDR3 is 14 residues. As DNA, the CDR3 is TGTGCCAGCAGTTACGGGCAGGGTCAACAGCCCCAGCATTTT. Residues: CASSYGQGQQPQHF.

The chain links TRBV7-9 to TRBJ1-2; TRBD1 matches 7 bases. The CDR3 runs 16 residues. The ends lost 5 bases at V and 4 bases at J; junction bases unmatched: 13. The germline V gene encodes CDR1 SEHNR and CDR2 FQNEAQ (reference sequence). CDR3 DNA sequence: TGTGCCAGCAGCCGTCCTTGGGGGACAGCTTCCTATGGCTACACCTTC. Residues: CASSRPWGTASYGYTF.

The V call is TRBV2, the J call TRBJ1-1; 7 bases are a match to TRBD1. The CDR3 extends over 15 amino acids. The ends lost 3 bases at V and 1 base at J; junction bases unmatched: 5. Germline CDR1 reads SNHLY; CDR2 reads FYNNEI. CDR3 amino acids: CASSEETGKNTEAFF. For the CDR3, the DNA is TGTGCCAGCAGTGAGGAGACAGGGAAGAACACTGAAGCTTTCTTT.

V and J are TRBV9 and TRBJ2-5; TRBD1 aligns across 7 bases. This CDR3 spans 14 amino acids. J gave up 0 bases and V 4 bases, and 3 bases lay outside the gene matches. Germline-derived CDR1 and CDR2 are SGDLS and YYNGEE. CDR3 region: CASSRGGYQETQYF. The CDR3 nucleotides are TGTGCCAGCAGCCGAGGGGGCTACCAAGAGACCCAGTACTTC.

The chain joins TRBV27 to TRBJ2-7; 7 bases agree with TRBD2. The CDR3 extends over 14 amino acids. V gave up 3 bases and J gave up 3 bases; unmatched junction bases: 5. CDR1 and CDR2 (germline): MNHEY, SMNVEV (reference sequence). The DNA for the CDR3 is TGTGCCAGCAGTTTTGCAGGGACTATCTACGAGCAGTACTTC. This codes for CASSFAGTIYEQYF.

The chain links TRBV7-6 to TRBJ2-1, with 7 bases aligning to TRBD1. The CDR3 covers 15 residues. Unmatched junction bases numbered 10, after V lost 6 bases and J lost 5 bases. CDR1 is SGHVS and CDR2 is FNYEAQ in the germline V gene. The CDR3 is CASSFDREFNNEQFF. Here the CDR3 DNA reads TGTGCCAGCAGTTTCGACAGGGAATTTAACAATGAGCAGTTCTTC.